The 29 T cell receptor beta chains listed next were all sequenced from one sample in a study of T cell responses to AZD1222 COVID-19 vaccine. Assay: immunoSEQ multiplex PCR; the TCRdb copy retains only in-frame clones and omits some. This sample has under 150,000 clones, with just over 90% found just once. Source: peripheral blood, taken on day 0 of AZD1222 vaccination. These receptors all come from an adult in good health.

The chain is built from TRBV27 and TRBJ1-2; D call uncertain. V was clipped by 5 bases and J by 7 bases, with 11 bases between them. CDR3 length: 12 amino acids. CDR1 is MNHEY and CDR2 is SMNVEV in the germline V gene (reference sequence). The CDR3 DNA sequence: TGTGCCAGCAGTAGCCCGACGAGTGGCTACACCTTC. Translated: CASSSPTSGYTF.

The chain links TRBV5-8 to TRBJ2-1; D ambiguous. CDR3 size: 16 residues. Germline lookup yields CDR1 SGHTS and CDR2 YDEGEE. The V end lost 0 bases, the J end lost 0 bases, and 10 bases lay between the germline ends. The DNA for the CDR3 is TGTGCCAGCAGCTTGGCGACCAAGGCCTCCTACAATGAGCAGTTCTTC. Its translation: CASSLATKASYNEQFF.

The chain combines TRBV7-2 with TRBJ2-3; no clear D. Trimming stripped 2 bases from V and 6 bases from J, with 6 bases between. In germline, CDR1 is SGHTA, CDR2 FQGNSA. The CDR3 totals 12 residues. CDR3 nucleotide sequence: TGTGCCAGCAGCTTAAAAGGTGATACGCAGTATTTT. Its protein is CASSLKGDTQYF.

V and J are TRBV19 and TRBJ2-7; 7 bases agree with TRBD1. Germline V lookup: CDR1 LNHDA, CDR2 SQIVND (reference sequence). Trimming cost V 5 bases and J 3 bases; bases outside gene matches: 10. This CDR3 has 15 residues. The CDR3 sequence is CASSAPGQPNYEQYF. DNA of the CDR3: TGTGCCAGTAGTGCACCGGGACAGCCGAACTACGAGCAGTACTTC.

The rearrangement uses TRBV7-2 and TRBJ2-7, with 12 bases aligning to TRBD2. The CDR3 covers 16 residues. The germline gives CDR1 SGHTA, CDR2 FQGNSA. Trimming took 4 bases from V and 2 from J; bases not matched to a gene: 6. Here the CDR3 DNA reads TGTGCCAGCAGCTCGGCCGGGACTAGCGGGCCCTACGAGCAGTACTTC. This codes for CASSSAGTSGPYEQYF.

This clone was detected only once. The chain carries TRBV9 and TRBJ2-1, with 7 bases lining up with TRBD1. The CDR3 contains 15 residues. Losses at the gene ends were 0 bases for V and 6 bases for J; bases not matched to a gene: 6. The germline gives CDR1 SGDLS, CDR2 YYNGEE. The CDR3 region has the DNA TGTGCCAGCAGCGTAGTAGGGGGCAATGGCAATGAGCAGTTCTTC. Translation: CASSVVGGNGNEQFF.

The chain joins TRBV2 to TRBJ1-5; D remains ambiguous. The CDR3 is made up of 16 amino acids. Trimming shortened V by 7 bases and J by 4 bases, and 20 bases separated the two germline ends. Germline-derived CDR1 and CDR2 are SNHLY and FYNNEI. Written as DNA, the CDR3 is TGTGCCAGCACCCGCTGGACTTCCCGAGGGAATCAGCCCCAGCATTTT. This codes for CASTRWTSRGNQPQHF.

The chain links TRBV21-1 to TRBJ1-3; TRBD1 reflects the table's D call only, with no check against the DNA. TRBV21-1 constitutes a pseudogene. There are 14 residues in the CDR3. CDR3 nucleotide sequence: TGTGCCAGCAGCGCGGGACAGGCAGAAAACACCATATATTTT. As protein: CASSAGQAENTIYF.

The chain joins TRBV7-9 to TRBJ1-2, with 8 bases aligning to TRBD1. V was pared by 2 bases and J by 4 bases, with 9 bases of the junction left unmatched. The CDR3 totals 16 residues. Germline lookup yields CDR1 SEHNR and CDR2 FQNEAQ (reference sequence). CDR3 sequence (DNA): TGTGCCAGCAGCTTACTCCTAGACAGGGGACCCTATGGCTACACCTTC. Amino acid sequence: CASSLLLDRGPYGYTF.

The gene calls are TRBV28 and TRBJ2-1; tentatively, D is TRBD2 (7 bases). This CDR3 is built from 16 residues. CDR1 MDHEN and CDR2 SYDVKM come from the germline V gene. Trimming removed 2 bases from V and 4 bases from J, with 15 bases in between. CDR3 coding DNA: TGTGCCAGCAGTTTAAGGGGGGGGCCTCTTTACAATGAGCAGTTCTTC. Protein sequence: CASSLRGGPLYNEQFF. Together with reference TRBV28 and TRBJ2-1, the CDR3 gives the full variable domain: DVKVTQSSRYLVKRTGEKVFLECVQDMDHENMFWYRQDPGLGLRLIYFSYDVKMKEKGDIPEGYSVSREKKERFSLILESASTNQTSMYLCASSLRGGPLYNEQFFGPGTRLTVL.

The gene calls are TRBV19 and TRBJ2-2, with D hard to call. CDR3 size: 12 residues. V lost 6 bases to trimming and J lost 6 bases, with 8 bases between them. Germline CDR1 LNHDA, CDR2 SQIVND (reference sequence). CDR3 loop: CASSFSAGELFF. DNA of the CDR3: TGTGCCAGTAGCTTCTCAGCCGGGGAGCTGTTTTTT.

The chain couples TRBV7-3 to TRBJ2-6; D is uncertain. The CDR3 consists of 16 residues. With 5 bases removed from V and 0 bases from J, the gap between germline ends came to 11 bases. Germline CDR1 and CDR2: SGHTA and FQGTGA. The CDR3 reads CASSPRLLSGANVLTF. The CDR3, as DNA: TGTGCCAGCAGCCCAAGGCTGCTCTCTGGGGCCAACGTCCTGACTTTC.

This clone was observed a single time. This chain links TRBV7-9 with TRBJ2-2; D might be TRBD1 (6 bases). V was trimmed by 6 bases and J by 4 bases, leaving 21 bases between them. Germline CDR1 and CDR2: SEHNR and FQNEAQ (reference sequence). The CDR3 totals 17 residues. CDR3 amino acids: CASSVSWGRGSTGELFF. In DNA, the CDR3 is TGTGCCAGCAGTGTTAGCTGGGGCAGGGGTTCCACCGGGGAGCTGTTTTTT.

V usage is TRBV11-1 and J usage is TRBJ2-1; 7 bases are shared with TRBD2. Trimming cost V 5 bases and J 3 bases; bases outside gene matches: 7. Germline assignment: CDR1 SGHAT and CDR2 FQDESV (reference sequence). The CDR3 runs to 15 residues. CDR3 DNA: TGTGCCAGCAGCCCCGGACTAGAAAACTACAATGAGCAGTTCTTC. The encoded protein is CASSPGLENYNEQFF.

The chain couples TRBV18 to TRBJ1-1; 7 nucleotides match TRBD1. The CDR3 has 15 residues. Germline assignment: CDR1 KGHSH and CDR2 LQKENI. V was pared by 0 bases and J by 5 bases, with 6 bases of the junction left unmatched. CDR3 in amino acids: CASSPPAGRGTEAFF. The CDR3 bases are TGTGCCAGCTCACCACCGGCGGGCAGGGGGACTGAAGCTTTCTTT.

The count of this clone is one. The chain carries TRBV5-1 and TRBJ1-2; perhaps TRBD1 as D (5 bases). Germline loops: CDR1 SGHRS, CDR2 YFSETQ. The CDR3 runs 14 residues. Trimming removed 2 bases at V and 4 bases at J, with 12 bases between. This chain's CDR3 is CASSFLGGTYGYTF. CDR3 in DNA: TGCGCCAGCAGCTTCCTGGGCGGGACCTATGGCTACACCTTC. Full variable domain (remainder filled in from reference TRBV5-1 and TRBJ1-2): KAGVTQTPRYLIKTRGQQVTLSCSPISGHRSVSWYQQTPGQGLQFLFEYFSETQRNKGNFPGRFSGRQFSNSRSEMNVSTLELGDSALYLCASSFLGGTYGYTFGSGTRLTVV.

The chain couples TRBV24-1 to TRBJ2-7; 7 bases map to TRBD1. Germline V CDR1 and CDR2: KGHDR, SFDVKD. Trimming at V came to 4 bases and at J to 1 base, leaving 3 bases not matched to a gene. CDR3 length: 14 amino acids. The CDR3 sequence: CATSDTDRSYEQYF. Here the CDR3 DNA reads TGTGCCACCAGTGACACGGACAGGTCCTACGAGCAGTACTTC.

The V and J genes are TRBV4-1 and TRBJ2-1, with 14 nucleotides matching TRBD2. The CDR3 has 18 residues. Looked up from germline, CDR1 is MGHRA and CDR2 is YSYEKL. Unmatched junction bases numbered 7, after V lost 0 bases and J lost 6 bases. CDR3 sequence: CASSQETSGRAWGNEQFF. CDR3 bases: TGCGCCAGCAGCCAAGAGACTAGCGGGAGGGCCTGGGGCAATGAGCAGTTCTTC.

The chain couples TRBV5-4 to TRBJ2-5; D may be TRBD1 or TRBD2 (5 bases each). The germline gives CDR1 SGHNT, CDR2 YYREEE (reference sequence). The CDR3 extends over 14 amino acids. The V gene lost 5 bases and the J gene lost 7 bases, with 18 bases spanning the gap. CDR3 in DNA: TGTGCCAGCAGATCGGGACGGGATAGGGGGACCCAGTACTTC. As protein: CASRSGRDRGTQYF.

V usage is TRBV19 and J usage is TRBJ1-3, with unresolved D. Germline V gene data show CDR1 as LNHDA and CDR2 as SQIVND (reference sequence). The CDR3 is 16 residues long. V was pared by 5 bases and J by 0 bases, with 14 bases between. DNA for the CDR3: TGTGCCAGTAGTCTGACGATCAGAAACTCTGGAAACACCATATATTTT. It codes for CASSLTIRNSGNTIYF. Full variable domain (outside the CDR3, taken from reference TRBV19 and TRBJ1-3): DGGITQSPKYLFRKEGQNVTLSCEQNLNHDAMYWYRQDPGQGLRLIYYSQIVNDFQKGDIAEGYSVSREKKESFPLTVTSAQKNPTAFYLCASSLTIRNSGNTIYFGEGSWLTVV.

This clone was observed a handful of times. The rearrangement links TRBV19 to TRBJ2-4; perhaps TRBD2 as D (6 bases). V was shortened by 3 bases and J by 7 bases, with 22 bases between the two germline ends. This CDR3 spans 17 amino acids. Germline CDR1 LNHDA, CDR2 SQIVND (reference sequence). CDR3 in DNA: TGTGCCAGTAGTATGGATTGGGGGAGGTGGGGGAGGAACATTCAGTACTTC. This sequence encodes CASSMDWGRWGRNIQYF.

V and J are TRBV12-5 and TRBJ1-5; D not certain. The CDR3 is 13 residues long. Trimming took 3 bases from V and 5 from J, leaving 8 bases between them. Looked up from germline, CDR1 is LGHNT and CDR2 is FRNRAP. The CDR3 reads CASGFSSYQPQHF. The CDR3, as DNA: TGTGCTAGTGGTTTCTCGAGTTATCAGCCCCAGCATTTT.

This chain links TRBV18 with TRBJ2-7, with 11 bases matching TRBD2. The CDR3 totals 14 residues. In germline, CDR1 is KGHSH, CDR2 LQKENI. Losses at the gene ends were 6 bases for V and 2 bases for J; bases not matched to a gene: 3. CDR3 loop: CASSPTSGAYEQYF. In DNA form, the CDR3 reads TGTGCCAGCTCCCCGACTAGCGGGGCCTACGAGCAGTACTTC. Combining the CDR3 with reference TRBV18 and TRBJ2-7 gives the whole variable domain NAGVMQNPRHLVRRRGQEARLRCSPMKGHSHVYWYRQLPEEGLKFMVYLQKENIIDESGMPKERFSAEFPKEGPSILRIQQVVRGDSAAYFCASSPTSGAYEQYFGPGTRLTVT.

This chain connects TRBV6-6 to TRBJ1-5; TRBD1 matches at 7 bases. J gave up 0 bases and V 5 bases, and 10 bases lay outside the gene matches. This CDR3 region has 17 residues. Germline values: CDR1 MNHNY, CDR2 SVGAGI (reference sequence). CDR3 nucleotide sequence: TGTGCCAGCAGTCCGACAAGGGGGCGAAATAGCAATCAGCCCCAGCATTTT. Protein sequence: CASSPTRGRNSNQPQHF.

The rearrangement uses TRBV7-2 and TRBJ1-4; D is unresolved. V was cut by 2 bases and J by 8 bases, with 18 bases left in between. This CDR3 is 16 amino acids long. Germline V gives CDR1 SGHTA, CDR2 FQGNSA. The CDR3 nucleotides read TGTGCCAGCAGCTTAAGCCCGGCGCACCTCGGCGAAAAACTGTTTTTT. This translates into CASSLSPAHLGEKLFF.

The genes are TRBV6-2 or TRBV6-3 and TRBJ1-1; 8 bases align to TRBD1. CDR1 is MNHEY, CDR2 SVGEGT, per germline. The CDR3 length is 15 residues. J gave up 1 base and V 5 bases, and 6 bases lay outside the gene matches. DNA of the CDR3: TGTGCCAGCAGTGACTACGGGACAGGGAACACTGAAGCTTTCTTT. Residues: CASSDYGTGNTEAFF.

The genes are TRBV7-3 and TRBJ1-4; D is perhaps TRBD1 (5 bases). V gave up 2 bases and J gave up 4 bases, with 8 bases separating them. This CDR3 region has 14 residues. CDR1 is SGHTA and CDR2 is FQGTGA in the germline V gene. The CDR3 DNA reads TGTGCCAGCAGCTTATCGGGGGTTAATGAAAAACTGTTTTTT. Amino acid sequence: CASSLSGVNEKLFF.

CDR3 sequence reads: CASSASGRINEQFF. As DNA, the CDR3 is TGTGCCAGCAGTGCTAGCGGGAGGATCAATGAGCAGTTCTTC. The gene calls are TRBV27 and TRBJ2-1; 11 nucleotides line up with TRBD2. CDR3 size: 14 residues. V was clipped by 5 bases and J by 6 bases; unmatched bases: 3. Germline V gene lookup returns CDR1 MNHEY and CDR2 SMNVEV (reference sequence).

The chain couples TRBV5-4 to TRBJ2-7; no reliable D call. V was trimmed by 0 bases and J by 2 bases, leaving 12 bases between them. The CDR3 covers 15 residues. The V gene's germline CDR1 is SGHNT and CDR2 YYREEE (reference sequence). The CDR3 DNA follows: TGTGCCAGCAGCTTGGGGCCCGAGCTAGCCTACGAGCAGTACTTC. Translating gives CASSLGPELAYEQYF.